The 5 T cell receptor beta chains given below trace back to one sample, sequenced in a study of post-analysis software for immune sequencing data (dated by TCRdb to 2015 to 2017). Libraries came from PCR. The sample was run on an Illumina HiSeq 2500. To reduce PCR and sequencing biases, unique molecular identifiers were built into the TCR beta cDNA libraries. TCRdb redid the processing of the public reads, applying fastp at Q25 and MiXCR, and retained in-frame beta chains. Every CDR3 protein is listed once, alongside the most common genes and DNA of its rows. The sample includes about 620,000 distinct CDR3 sequences, with roughly 40% observed a single time. More than 1.5% of the sample goes to the ten largest clones. Paper-wide results and their limitations: Four or five TRBV segments, including TRBV5-6, TRBV5-1 and TRBV20-1, were significantly more frequent in patients than controls.

These receptors are not linked to any known antigen. The sequencing input was blood. The receptors here all came from a girl between 10 and 17 years old with multiple sclerosis.

The V and J genes are TRBV28 and TRBJ1-1, with D uncertain. Per the germline V gene, CDR1 is MDHEN and CDR2 is SYDVKM. V lost 6 bases and J lost 2, with 10 bases in between. This CDR3 has 13 residues. The CDR3 DNA reads as TGTGCCAGCAGCAGGAAACCAAACACTGAAGCTTTCTTT. It yields the protein CASSRKPNTEAFF.

This chain connects TRBV29-1 to TRBJ2-7; 8 positions agree with TRBD1. CDR1 is SQVTM, CDR2 ANQGSEA, per germline. The V and J ends lost 6 bases and 5 bases, in that order; junction bases with no gene match: 12. This CDR3 contains 14 residues. This chain's CDR3 is CSVLLETGVHEQYF. The CDR3 nucleotides are TGCAGCGTCCTACTCGAGACAGGGGTCCACGAGCAGTACTTC.

The V gene is TRBV12-3 or TRBV12-4, the J gene TRBJ2-7; the match to TRBD1 covers 7 bases. The CDR3 has 15 residues. J was trimmed by 2 bases and V by 3 bases; bases with no gene match: 7. The CDR3 bases are TGTGCCAGCAGTTTGGCCGGGACAGAGACCTACGAGCAGTACTTC. The encoded protein is CASSLAGTETYEQYF.

The rearrangement uses TRBV4-1 and TRBJ2-5, with D unresolved. The J call could be wrong; TRBJ2-7 is a better fit for the DNA end. CDR1 and CDR2 (germline): MGHRA, YSYEKL. The CDR3 sequence is 12 residues long. As DNA, the CDR3 is TGCGCCAGCAGCCAAGAGGGCAACGAGCAGTACTTC. It encodes CASSQEGNEQYF.

Only one count was recorded for this clonotype. J is TRBJ2-7 and V is TRBV29-1; a weak D match, TRBD1 (6 bases). The V end was cut by 7 bases, the J end by 3 bases, with 13 bases between. The germline V gene has CDR1 SQVTM and CDR2 ANQGSEA. CDR3 length: 12 residues. The CDR3 here is CSARQDIYEQYF. CDR3 nucleotides: TGCAGCGCCCGACAGGATATCTACGAGCAGTACTTC.